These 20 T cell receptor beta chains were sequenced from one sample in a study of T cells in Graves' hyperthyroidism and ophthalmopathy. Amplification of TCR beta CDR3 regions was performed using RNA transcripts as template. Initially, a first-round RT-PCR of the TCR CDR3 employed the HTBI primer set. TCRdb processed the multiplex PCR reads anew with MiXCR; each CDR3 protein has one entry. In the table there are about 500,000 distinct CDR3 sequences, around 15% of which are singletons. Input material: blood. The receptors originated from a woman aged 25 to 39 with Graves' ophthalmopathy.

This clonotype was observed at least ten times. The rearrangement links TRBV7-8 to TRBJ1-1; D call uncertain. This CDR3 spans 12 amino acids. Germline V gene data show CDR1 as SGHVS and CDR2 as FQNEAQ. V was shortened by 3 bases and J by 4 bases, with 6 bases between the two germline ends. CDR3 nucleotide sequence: TGTGCCAGCAGCTTGAGGCTCACTGAAGCTTTCTTT. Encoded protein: CASSLRLTEAFF.

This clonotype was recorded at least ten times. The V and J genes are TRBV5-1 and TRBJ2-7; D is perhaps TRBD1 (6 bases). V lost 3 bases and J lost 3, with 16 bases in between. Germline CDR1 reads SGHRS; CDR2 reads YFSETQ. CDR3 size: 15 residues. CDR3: CASSSGQWGSYEQYF. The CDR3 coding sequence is TGCGCCAGCAGCTCTGGACAGTGGGGGAGCTACGAGCAGTACTTC.

The CDR3 DNA follows: TGCAGTGCTAGAGGGGCAGGGGGGACTTCTTCCTACGAGCAGTACTTC. Its protein product is CSARGAGGTSSYEQYF. The genes are TRBV20-1 and TRBJ2-7; the D gene is possibly TRBD1 (7 bases). Trimming removed 1 base at V and 1 base at J, with 17 bases between. Germline CDR1 reads DFQATT; CDR2 reads SNEGSKA (reference sequence). CDR3 size: 16 residues.

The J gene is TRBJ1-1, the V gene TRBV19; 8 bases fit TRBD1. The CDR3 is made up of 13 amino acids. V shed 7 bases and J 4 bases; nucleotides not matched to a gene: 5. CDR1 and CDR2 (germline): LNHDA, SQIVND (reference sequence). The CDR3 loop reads CASMAGGGTEAFF. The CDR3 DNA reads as TGTGCCAGTATGGCAGGGGGCGGCACTGAAGCTTTCTTT.

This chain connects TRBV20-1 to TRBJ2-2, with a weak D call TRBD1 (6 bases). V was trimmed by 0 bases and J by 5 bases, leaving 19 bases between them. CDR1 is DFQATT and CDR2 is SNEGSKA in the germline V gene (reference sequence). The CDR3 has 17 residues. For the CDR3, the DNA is TGCAGTGCTAGAGATCGCGTGAGAGGACAGCTAACCGGGGAGCTGTTTTTT. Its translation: CSARDRVRGQLTGELFF.

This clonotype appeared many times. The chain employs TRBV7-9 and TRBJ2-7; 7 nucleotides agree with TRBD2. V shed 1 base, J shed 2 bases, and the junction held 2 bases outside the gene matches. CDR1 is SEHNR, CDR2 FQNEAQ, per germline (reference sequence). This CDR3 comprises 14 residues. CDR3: CASSLVGLTYEQYF. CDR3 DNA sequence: TGTGCCAGCAGCTTAGTGGGACTAACCTACGAGCAGTACTTC.

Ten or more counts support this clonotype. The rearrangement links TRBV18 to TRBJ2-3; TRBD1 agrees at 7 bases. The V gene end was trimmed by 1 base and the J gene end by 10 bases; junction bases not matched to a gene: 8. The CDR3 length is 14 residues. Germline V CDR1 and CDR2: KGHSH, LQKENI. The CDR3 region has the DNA TGTGCCAGCTCACCACGGGGAGACAGGGACCCGCAGTATTTT. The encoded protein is CASSPRGDRDPQYF.

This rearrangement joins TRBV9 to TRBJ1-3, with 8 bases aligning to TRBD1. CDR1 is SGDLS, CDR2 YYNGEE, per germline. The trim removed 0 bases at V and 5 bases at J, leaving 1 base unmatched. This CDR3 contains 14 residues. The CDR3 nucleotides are TGTGCCAGCAGCGTAGGGACAGGGAGAAACACCATATATTTT. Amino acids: CASSVGTGRNTIYF.

CDR3: CASTTIYEQYF. In DNA, the CDR3 is TGTGCCAGCACCACAATCTACGAGCAGTACTTC. The chain employs TRBV6-1 and TRBJ2-7, with D uncertain. Trimming cost V 7 bases and J 3 bases, with 7 bases left between them. From germline, CDR1 is MNHNS and CDR2 SASEGT. This CDR3 spans 11 amino acids.

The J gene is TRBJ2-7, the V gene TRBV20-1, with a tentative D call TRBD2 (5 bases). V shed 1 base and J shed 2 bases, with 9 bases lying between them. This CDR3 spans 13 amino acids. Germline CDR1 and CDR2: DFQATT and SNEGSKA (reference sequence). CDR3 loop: CSARVGGAYEQYF. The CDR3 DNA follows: TGCAGTGCTAGAGTAGGAGGTGCCTACGAGCAGTACTTC.

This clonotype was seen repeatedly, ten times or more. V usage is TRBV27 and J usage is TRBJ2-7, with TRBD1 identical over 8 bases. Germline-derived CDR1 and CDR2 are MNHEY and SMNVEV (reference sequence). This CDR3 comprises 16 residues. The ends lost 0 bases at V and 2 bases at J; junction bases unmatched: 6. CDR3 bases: TGTGCCAGCAGTTTATCCCCACAGGGGGAGACCTACGAGCAGTACTTC. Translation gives CASSLSPQGETYEQYF.

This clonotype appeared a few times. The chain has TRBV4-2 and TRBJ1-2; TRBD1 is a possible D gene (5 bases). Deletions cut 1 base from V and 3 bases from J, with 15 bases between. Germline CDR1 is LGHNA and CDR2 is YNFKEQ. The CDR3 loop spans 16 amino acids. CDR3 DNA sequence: TGTGCCAGCAGCCAAGCGACAGTTCTCCAGGACTATGGCTACACCTTC. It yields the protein CASSQATVLQDYGYTF.

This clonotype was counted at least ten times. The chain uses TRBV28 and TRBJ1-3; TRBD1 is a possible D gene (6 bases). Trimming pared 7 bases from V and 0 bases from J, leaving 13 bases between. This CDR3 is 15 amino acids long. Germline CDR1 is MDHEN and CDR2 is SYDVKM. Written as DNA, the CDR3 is TGTGCCAGCACAACCAGGGGACCCTCTGGAAACACCATATATTTT. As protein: CASTTRGPSGNTIYF.

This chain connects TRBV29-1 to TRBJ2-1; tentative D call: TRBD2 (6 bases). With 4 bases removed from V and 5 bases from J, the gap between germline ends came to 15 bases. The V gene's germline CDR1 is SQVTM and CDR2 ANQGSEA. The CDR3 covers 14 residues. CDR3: CSVVWGTSHNEQFF. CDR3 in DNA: TGCAGCGTTGTCTGGGGGACTTCCCACAATGAGCAGTTCTTC.

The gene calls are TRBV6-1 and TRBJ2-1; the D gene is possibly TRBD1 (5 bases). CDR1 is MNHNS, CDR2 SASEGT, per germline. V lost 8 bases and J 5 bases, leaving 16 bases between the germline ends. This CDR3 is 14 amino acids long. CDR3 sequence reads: CASVDSEPHNEQFF. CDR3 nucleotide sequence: TGTGCCAGCGTAGACAGTGAACCTCACAATGAGCAGTTCTTC.

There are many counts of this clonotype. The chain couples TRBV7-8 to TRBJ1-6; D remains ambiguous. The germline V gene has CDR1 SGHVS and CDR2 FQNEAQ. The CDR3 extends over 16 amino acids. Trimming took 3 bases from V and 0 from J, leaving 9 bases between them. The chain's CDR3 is CASSLYTSSYNSPLHF. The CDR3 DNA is TGTGCCAGCAGCTTGTACACGAGCTCCTATAATTCACCCCTCCACTTT.

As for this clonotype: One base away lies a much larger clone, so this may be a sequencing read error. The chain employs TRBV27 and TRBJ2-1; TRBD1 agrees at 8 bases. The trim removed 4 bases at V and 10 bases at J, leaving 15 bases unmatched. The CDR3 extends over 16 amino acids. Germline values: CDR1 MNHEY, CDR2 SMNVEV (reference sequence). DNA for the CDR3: TGTGCCAGCAGTTCCCAACAGGGGGGATACTCCTACGAGCAGTTCTTC. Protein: CASSSQQGGYSYEQFF.

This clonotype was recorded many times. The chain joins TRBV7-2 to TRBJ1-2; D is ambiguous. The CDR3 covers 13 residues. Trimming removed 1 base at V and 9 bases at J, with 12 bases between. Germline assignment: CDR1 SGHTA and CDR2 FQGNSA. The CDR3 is CASSLGGSWSYTF. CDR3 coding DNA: TGTGCCAGCAGCTTAGGAGGGAGTTGGAGCTACACCTTC.

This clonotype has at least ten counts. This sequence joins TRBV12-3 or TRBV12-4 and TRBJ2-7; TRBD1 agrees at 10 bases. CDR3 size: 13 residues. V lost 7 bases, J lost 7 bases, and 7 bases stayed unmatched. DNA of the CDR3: TGTGCCAGCACCAGACAGGGGGCTTGGGAGCAGTACTTC. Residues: CASTRQGAWEQYF.

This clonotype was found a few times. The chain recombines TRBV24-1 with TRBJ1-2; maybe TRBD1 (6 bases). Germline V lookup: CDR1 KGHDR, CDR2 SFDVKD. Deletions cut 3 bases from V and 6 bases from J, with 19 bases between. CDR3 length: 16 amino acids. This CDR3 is CATSDPQGSRSNGYTF. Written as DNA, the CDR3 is TGTGCCACCAGTGATCCACAGGGAAGCAGATCGAATGGCTACACCTTC.